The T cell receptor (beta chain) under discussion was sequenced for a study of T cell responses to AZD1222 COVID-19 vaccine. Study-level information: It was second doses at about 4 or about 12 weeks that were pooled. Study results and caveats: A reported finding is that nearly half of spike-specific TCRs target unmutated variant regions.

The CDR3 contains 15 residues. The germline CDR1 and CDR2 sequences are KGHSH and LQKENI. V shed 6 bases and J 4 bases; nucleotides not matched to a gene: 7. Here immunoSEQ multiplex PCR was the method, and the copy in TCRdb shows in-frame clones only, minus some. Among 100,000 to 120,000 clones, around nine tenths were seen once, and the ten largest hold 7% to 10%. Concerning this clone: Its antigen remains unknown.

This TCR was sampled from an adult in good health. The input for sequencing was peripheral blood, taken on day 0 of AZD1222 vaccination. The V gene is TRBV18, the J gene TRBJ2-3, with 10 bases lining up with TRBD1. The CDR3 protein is CASSSGTGVADTQYF. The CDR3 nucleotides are TGTGCCAGCTCTTCCGGGACAGGGGTAGCAGATACGCAGTATTTT. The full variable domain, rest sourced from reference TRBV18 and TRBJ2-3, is NAGVMQNPRHLVRRRGQEARLRCSPMKGHSHVYWYRQLPEEGLKFMVYLQKENIIDESGMPKERFSAEFPKEGPSILRIQQVVRGDSAAYFCASSSGTGVADTQYFGPGTRLTVL.